The clone carrying this T cell receptor beta chain appeared once. The naive CD8 population came from CD45RO-negative cells selected for CCR7, without terminally differentiated effector memory CD45RA+ cells. Profiled with immunoSEQ multiplex PCR; TCRdb holds only in-frame clones, not every one. The sample includes around 2,000,000 clones, about 93% of them seen just once. This sample stems from a study of shared clonotypes between healthy human individuals. Background on the study: Each donor had three CD4 naive, three CD4 memory, two CD8 naive and one CD8 memory plate.

This CDR3 is built from 14 residues. V lost 1 base, J lost 3 bases, and 8 bases lay in between. Germline CDR1 and CDR2: SGHNT and YYREEE (reference sequence). The V and J genes are TRBV5-4 and TRBJ1-5; TRBD1 might be the D (6 bases). The sample was naive CD8+ T cells from PBMCs. This TCR came from a man younger than 30 in good health. Some clones in this sample may be carry-over from other donors' samples. The CDR3 DNA reads as TGTGCCAGCAGCTTGTTGGGGGCCAATCAGCCCCAGCATTTT. Amino acids: CASSLLGANQPQHF.